The 22 T cell receptor beta chains reported below all come from one sample, sequenced in a study of cytomegalovirus exposure and HLA in healthy donors. PCR involved 60 Vbeta and 13 Jbeta primers. Generated by immunoSEQ multiplex PCR, the TCRdb table keeps only in-frame clones and is missing some. The sample holds roughly 150,000 clones, 65% to 80% seen once. The sequenced material came from PBMCs. The receptors shown here come from a male donor in good health and CMV-seronegative.

The chain carries TRBV19 and TRBJ1-5; the match to TRBD1 covers 12 bases. CDR1 LNHDA and CDR2 SQIVND come from the germline V gene (reference sequence). The CDR3 runs 20 residues. Trimming took 4 bases from V and 5 from J; bases not matched to a gene: 18. The CDR3 sequence: CASSTHPGQGARFGDQPQHF. CDR3 nucleotide sequence: TGTGCCAGTAGTACCCACCCGGGACAGGGGGCGCGGTTTGGCGATCAGCCCCAGCATTTT.

This chain links TRBV7-9 with TRBJ2-3; D is uncertain. Trimming took 1 base from V and 2 from J, leaving 10 bases between them. The CDR3 spans 15 residues. Germline CDR1 reads SEHNR; CDR2 reads FQNEAQ (reference sequence). CDR3 DNA: TGTGCCAGCAGCTTAGGAGGCGGCTTCACAGATACGCAGTATTTT. Amino acid sequence: CASSLGGGFTDTQYF.

The rearrangement joins TRBV11-2 to TRBJ2-7; the D gene is possibly TRBD2 (5 bases). With 2 bases removed from V and 4 bases from J, the gap between germline ends came to 12 bases. Looked up from germline, CDR1 is SGHAT and CDR2 is FQNNGV. CDR3 size: 14 residues. CDR3 region: CASSLISGTYEQYF. The DNA for the CDR3 is TGTGCCAGCAGCTTAATCAGCGGCACTTACGAGCAGTACTTC.

The rearrangement links TRBV4-1 to TRBJ2-2, with TRBD1 as a possible D gene (5 bases). The CDR3 runs 16 residues. The germline CDR1 and CDR2 sequences are MGHRA and YSYEKL. Trimming took off 1 base at V and 7 bases at J, with 16 bases between the two ends. CDR3 sequence reads: CASSQVPAGKVGELFF. As DNA, the CDR3 is TGCGCCAGCAGCCAAGTACCGGCAGGGAAGGTCGGGGAGCTGTTTTTT.

This chain links TRBV9 with TRBJ2-2, with TRBD2 matching 10 bases. The CDR3 has 16 residues. Germline V gene sequence: CDR1 SGDLS, CDR2 YYNGEE. The V and J ends lost 4 bases and 3 bases, in that order; junction bases with no gene match: 6. The CDR3 coding sequence is TGTGCCAGCAGCCCTCAGCGGGGGGGTGACACCGGGGAGCTGTTTTTT. The encoded protein is CASSPQRGGDTGELFF.

Concerning this clone itself: Compared with germline, one end of the junction differs, possibly owing to a read error. This chain joins TRBV19 and TRBJ1-4; the D gene is possibly TRBD1 (5 bases). The CDR3 consists of 15 residues. In germline, CDR1 is LNHDA, CDR2 SQIVND (reference sequence). The CDR3 loop reads CASSIGGGSGEKLFF. In DNA, the CDR3 is TGTGCCAGTAGCATAGGCGGGGGGTCTGGAGAAAAACTGTTTTTT.

The chain has TRBV7-2 and TRBJ2-7; 7 bases map to TRBD2. CDR1 and CDR2 (germline): SGHTA, FQGNSA. The length of the CDR3 is 16 residues. The trim removed 0 bases at V and 2 bases at J, leaving 7 bases unmatched. This chain's CDR3 is CASSLAPGLSAYEQYF. CDR3 nucleotides: TGTGCCAGCAGCTTAGCCCCGGGACTATCTGCCTACGAGCAGTACTTC.

CDR3 protein: CASSTGTSGSTDTQYF. CDR3 coding DNA: TGTGCCAGCAGCACGGGGACTAGCGGTAGCACAGATACGCAGTATTTT. This chain uses TRBV7-3 with TRBJ2-3; TRBD2 aligns across 11 bases. CDR3 length: 16 residues. Germline V CDR1 and CDR2: SGHTA, FQGTGA. With 5 bases clipped from V and 0 bases from J, the junction kept 4 bases outside the gene matches.

The chain employs TRBV15 and TRBJ1-6; tentative D call: TRBD1 (6 bases). V was shortened by 0 bases and J by 9 bases, with 15 bases between the two germline ends. This CDR3 is built from 16 residues. Germline V gene sequence: CDR1 LNHNV, CDR2 YYDKDF (reference sequence). Here the CDR3 reads CATSRDRDKYSSPLHF. The CDR3 DNA reads TGTGCCACCAGCAGAGACCGGGACAAGTATTCTTCACCCCTCCACTTT.

This chain uses TRBV5-1 with TRBJ1-3, with D perhaps TRBD1 (6 bases). V gave up 2 bases and J gave up 0 bases, with 15 bases separating them. Germline V gene sequence: CDR1 SGHRS, CDR2 YFSETQ. The CDR3 covers 17 residues. CDR3 nucleotides: TGCGCCAGCAGCTTTGGTAACAGGGACTACTCTGGAAACACCATATATTTT. It encodes CASSFGNRDYSGNTIYF.

The genes are TRBV7-9 and TRBJ2-7, with TRBD1 matching 8 bases. The CDR3 sequence is 16 residues long. CDR1 is SEHNR and CDR2 is FQNEAQ in the germline V gene (reference sequence). V shed 5 bases, J shed 5 bases, and the junction held 14 bases outside the gene matches. This CDR3 is CASSPGQGARVDEQYF. CDR3 bases: TGTGCCAGCAGCCCGGGTCAGGGGGCGAGGGTCGACGAGCAGTACTTC.

The count of this clone is one. CDR3: CASTVLTATGNDQPQHF. CDR3 sequence (DNA): TGTGCCAGTACCGTACTCACCGCGACAGGGAATGATCAGCCCCAGCATTTT. This chain uses TRBV19 with TRBJ1-5; 7 bases align to TRBD1. The CDR3 is made up of 17 amino acids. Germline assignment: CDR1 LNHDA and CDR2 SQIVND (reference sequence). V shed 7 bases and J 5 bases; nucleotides not matched to a gene: 17. Full variable domain (missing parts from reference TRBV19 and TRBJ1-5): DGGITQSPKYLFRKEGQNVTLSCEQNLNHDAMYWYRQDPGQGLRLIYYSQIVNDFQKGDIAEGYSVSREKKESFPLTVTSAQKNPTAFYLCASTVLTATGNDQPQHFGDGTRLSIL.

The V gene is TRBV2, the J gene TRBJ1-1; 10 bases match TRBD1. This CDR3 is built from 18 residues. CDR1 SNHLY and CDR2 FYNNEI come from the germline V gene. V was clipped by 5 bases and J by 2 bases; unmatched bases: 14. CDR3 loop: CASSPGPGQGRGNTEAFF. The DNA of the CDR3 is TGTGCCAGCAGTCCCGGGCCGGGACAGGGGCGGGGTAACACTGAAGCTTTCTTT.

The chain recombines TRBV28 with TRBJ1-1; TRBD1 matches at 12 bases. Germline values: CDR1 MDHEN, CDR2 SYDVKM. The CDR3 sequence is 16 residues long. V dropped 3 bases and J dropped 5; count of bases not matched to a gene: 7. The CDR3 coding sequence is TGTGCCAGCAGTTTCCCGGGACAGGGGGCGCGGACTGAAGCTTTCTTT. Translated: CASSFPGQGARTEAFF.

A single count supports this clone. The chain uses TRBV5-1 and TRBJ1-6; D uncertain. CDR1 and CDR2 (germline): SGHRS, YFSETQ. V lost 6 bases and J 5 bases, leaving 15 bases between the germline ends. The CDR3 has 15 residues. The CDR3 here is CASKLDTTDNSPLHF. The CDR3 bases are TGCGCCAGCAAATTAGACACAACCGATAATTCACCCCTCCACTTT.

This chain connects TRBV9 to TRBJ2-7; possibly TRBD2 for D (6 bases). Germline CDR1 and CDR2: SGDLS and YYNGEE. V lost 2 bases to trimming and J lost 6 bases, with 9 bases between them. The CDR3 is 12 residues long. CDR3 loop: CASSVQGGEQYF. As DNA, the CDR3 is TGTGCCAGCAGCGTTCAGGGAGGCGAGCAGTACTTC.

V is TRBV9 and J is TRBJ1-2; no clear D gene. Per germline, CDR1 SGDLS and CDR2 YYNGEE. Trimming took 5 bases from V and 8 from J, leaving 13 bases between them. This CDR3 contains 12 residues. The CDR3 loop reads CASRSEGYGYTF. CDR3 coding DNA: TGTGCCAGCAGGTCTGAGGGTTACGGCTACACCTTC. Using reference TRBV9 and TRBJ1-2 for the parts outside the CDR3, the full variable domain is DSGVTQTPKHLITATGQRVTLRCSPRSGDLSVYWYQQSLDQGLQFLIQYYNGEERAKGNILERFSAQQFPDLHSELNLSSLELGDSALYFCASRSEGYGYTFGSGTRLTVV.

This clone was seen only a few times. V and J are TRBV27 and TRBJ2-7; TRBD2 agrees at 9 bases. V trimming: 3 bases; J trimming: 6 bases; junction bases outside the gene matches: 9. The germline CDR1 and CDR2 sequences are MNHEY and SMNVEV (reference sequence). The CDR3 spans 15 residues. The CDR3 region has the DNA TGTGCCAGCAGTTTCCTAGGCGGGGGGGCTTCCGAGCAGTACTTC. Its protein product is CASSFLGGGASEQYF.

The V and J genes are TRBV15 and TRBJ1-5; D not resolved. Trimming left V 0 bases short and J 1 base short, with 7 bases between. CDR1 and CDR2 from the germline V gene are LNHNV and YYDKDF (reference sequence). The CDR3 consists of 15 residues. The CDR3 loop reads CATSRDPGSNQPQHF. The DNA of the CDR3 is TGTGCCACCAGCAGAGATCCGGGGAGCAATCAGCCCCAGCATTTT.

J is TRBJ1-4 and V is TRBV5-1; D call uncertain. Between the trimmed V and J ends, which lost 4 bases and 0 bases, there was a span of 10 bases. The CDR3 runs to 15 residues. Germline V gives CDR1 SGHRS, CDR2 YFSETQ. CDR3 region: CASSRNLATNEKLFF. The CDR3, as DNA: TGCGCCAGCAGCCGTAATCTTGCAACTAATGAAAAACTGTTTTTT.

The genes are TRBV4-2 and TRBJ1-2, with D perhaps matching TRBD1 (6 bases). Germline loops: CDR1 LGHNA, CDR2 YNFKEQ. Trimming took 1 base from V and 3 from J, leaving 12 bases between them. The CDR3 loop spans 15 amino acids. The CDR3 bases are TGTGCCAGCAGCCAAGCTGGGGGCAGGGACTATGGCTACACCTTC. This gives the protein CASSQAGGRDYGYTF.

This clone was observed a single time. The rearrangement uses TRBV5-6 and TRBJ1-3; maybe TRBD1 (5 bases). Germline V gene sequence: CDR1 SGHDT, CDR2 YYEEEE. The CDR3 runs to 15 residues. The V end lost 1 base, the J end lost 4 bases, and 12 bases lay between the germline ends. The chain's CDR3 is CASSLRGGSGNTIYF. CDR3 bases: TGTGCCAGCAGCTTGCGGGGGGGGAGCGGAAACACCATATATTTT.